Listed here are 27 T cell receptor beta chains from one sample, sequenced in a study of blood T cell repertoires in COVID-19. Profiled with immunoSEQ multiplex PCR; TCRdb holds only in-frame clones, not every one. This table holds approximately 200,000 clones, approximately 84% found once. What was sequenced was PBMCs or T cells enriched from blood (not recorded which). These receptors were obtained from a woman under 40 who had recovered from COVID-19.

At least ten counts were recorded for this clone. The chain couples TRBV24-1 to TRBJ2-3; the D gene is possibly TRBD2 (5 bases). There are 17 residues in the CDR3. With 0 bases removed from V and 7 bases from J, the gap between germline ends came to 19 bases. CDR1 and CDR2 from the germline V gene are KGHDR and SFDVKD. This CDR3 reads CATSDLKRSSGGYTQYF. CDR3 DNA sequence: TGTGCCACCAGTGATTTGAAACGATCGTCTGGCGGGTATACGCAGTATTTT.

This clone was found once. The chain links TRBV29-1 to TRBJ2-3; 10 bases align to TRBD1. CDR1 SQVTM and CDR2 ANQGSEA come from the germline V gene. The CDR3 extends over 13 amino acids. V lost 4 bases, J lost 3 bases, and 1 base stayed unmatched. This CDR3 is CSVGDRGTDTQYF. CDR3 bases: TGCAGCGTTGGGGACAGGGGAACAGATACGCAGTATTTT.

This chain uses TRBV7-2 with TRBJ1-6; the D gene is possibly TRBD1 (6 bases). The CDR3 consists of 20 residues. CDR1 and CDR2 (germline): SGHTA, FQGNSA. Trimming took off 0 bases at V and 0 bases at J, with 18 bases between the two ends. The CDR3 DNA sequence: TGTGCCAGCAGCTTAGCGCTTATTGAACAGGGTCGCTCCTATAATTCACCCCTCCACTTT. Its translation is CASSLALIEQGRSYNSPLHF.

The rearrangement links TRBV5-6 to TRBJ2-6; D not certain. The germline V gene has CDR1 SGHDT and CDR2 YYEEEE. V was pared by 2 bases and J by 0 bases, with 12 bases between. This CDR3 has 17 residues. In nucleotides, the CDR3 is TGTGCCAGCAGCTTCGACTTACGGAGCTCTGGGGCCAACGTCCTGACTTTC. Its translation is CASSFDLRSSGANVLTF. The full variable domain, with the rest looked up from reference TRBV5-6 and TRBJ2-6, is DAGVTQSPTHLIKTRGQQVTLRCSPKSGHDTVSWYQQALGQGPQFIFQYYEEEERQRGNFPDRFSGHQFPNYSSELNVNALLLGDSALYLCASSFDLRSSGANVLTFGAGSRLTVL.

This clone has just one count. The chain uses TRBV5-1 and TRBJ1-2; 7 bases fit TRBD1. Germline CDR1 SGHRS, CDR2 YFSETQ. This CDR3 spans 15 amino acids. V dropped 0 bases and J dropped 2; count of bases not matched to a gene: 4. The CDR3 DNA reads TGCGCCAGCAGCTTGGGGTCGGGACAGAACTATGGCTACACCTTC. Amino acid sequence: CASSLGSGQNYGYTF.

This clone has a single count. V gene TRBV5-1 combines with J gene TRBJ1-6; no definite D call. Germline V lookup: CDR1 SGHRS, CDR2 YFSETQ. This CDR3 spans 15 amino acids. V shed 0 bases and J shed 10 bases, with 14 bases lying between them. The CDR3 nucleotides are TGCGCCAGCAGCTTGGGGCAGGTAGACCAATCACCCCTCCACTTT. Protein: CASSLGQVDQSPLHF.

The CDR3 nucleotides read TGTGCCAGCAGCCAAGATATCGGGGAGCTCTACGAGCAGTACTTC. Translation gives CASSQDIGELYEQYF. The chain is built from TRBV4-2 and TRBJ2-7, with a weak D call TRBD2 (5 bases). V lost 0 bases and J lost 3, with 12 bases in between. The length of the CDR3 is 15 residues. The germline CDR1 and CDR2 sequences are LGHNA and YNFKEQ.

The CDR3 coding sequence is TGTGCCAGCAGTTTGGCTAGCATTCGTGAGCAGTTCTTC. It is translated as CASSLASIREQFF. This rearrangement joins TRBV27 to TRBJ2-1, with a weak D call TRBD2 (5 bases). The CDR3 loop spans 13 amino acids. Germline values: CDR1 MNHEY, CDR2 SMNVEV (reference sequence). Trimming cost V 3 bases and J 9 bases, with 12 bases left between them.

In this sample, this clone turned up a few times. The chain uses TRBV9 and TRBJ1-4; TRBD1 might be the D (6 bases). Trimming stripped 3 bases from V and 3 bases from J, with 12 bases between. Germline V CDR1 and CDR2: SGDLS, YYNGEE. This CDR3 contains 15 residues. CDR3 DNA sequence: TGTGCCAGCAGCGAGGGGGGGACCCCTAATGAAAAACTGTTTTTT. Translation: CASSEGGTPNEKLFF. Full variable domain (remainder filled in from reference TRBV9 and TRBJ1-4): DSGVTQTPKHLITATGQRVTLRCSPRSGDLSVYWYQQSLDQGLQFLIQYYNGEERAKGNILERFSAQQFPDLHSELNLSSLELGDSALYFCASSEGGTPNEKLFFGSGTQLSVL.

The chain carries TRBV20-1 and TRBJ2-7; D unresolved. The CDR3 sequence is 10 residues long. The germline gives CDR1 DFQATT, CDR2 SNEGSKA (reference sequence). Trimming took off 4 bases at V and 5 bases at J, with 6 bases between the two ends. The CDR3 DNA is TGCAGTGCTAATCATGACGAGCAGTACTTC. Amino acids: CSANHDEQYF.

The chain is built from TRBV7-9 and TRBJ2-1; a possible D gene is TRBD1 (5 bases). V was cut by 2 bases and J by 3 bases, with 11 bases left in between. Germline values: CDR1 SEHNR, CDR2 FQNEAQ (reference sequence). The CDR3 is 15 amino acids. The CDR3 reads CASSLPLDSYNEQFF. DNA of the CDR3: TGTGCCAGCAGCTTACCCCTCGACAGCTACAATGAGCAGTTCTTC. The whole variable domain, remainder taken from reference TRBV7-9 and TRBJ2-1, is DTGVSQNPRHKITKRGQNVTFRCDPISEHNRLYWYRQTLGQGPEFLTYFQNEAQLEKSRLLSDRFSAERPKGSFSTLEIQRTEQGDSAMYLCASSLPLDSYNEQFFGPGTRLTVL.

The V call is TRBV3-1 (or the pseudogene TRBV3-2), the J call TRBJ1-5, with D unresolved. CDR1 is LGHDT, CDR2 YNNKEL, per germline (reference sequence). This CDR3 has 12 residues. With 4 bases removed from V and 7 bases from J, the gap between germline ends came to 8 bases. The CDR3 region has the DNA TGTGCCAGCAGCCTTCGGGGACAGCCCCAGCATTTT. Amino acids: CASSLRGQPQHF.

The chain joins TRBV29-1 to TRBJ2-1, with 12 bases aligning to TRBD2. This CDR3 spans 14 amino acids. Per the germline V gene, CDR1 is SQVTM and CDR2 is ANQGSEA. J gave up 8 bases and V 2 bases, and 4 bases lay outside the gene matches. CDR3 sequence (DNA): TGCAGCGTTGAAAGGACTAGCGGGATAGATGAGCAGTTCTTC. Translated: CSVERTSGIDEQFF.

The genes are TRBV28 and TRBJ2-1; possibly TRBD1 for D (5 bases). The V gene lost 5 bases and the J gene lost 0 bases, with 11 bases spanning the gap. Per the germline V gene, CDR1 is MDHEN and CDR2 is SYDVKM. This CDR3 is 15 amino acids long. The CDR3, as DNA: TGTGCCAGCAGTCCCAGGGCCAGCTCCTACAATGAGCAGTTCTTC. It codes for CASSPRASSYNEQFF. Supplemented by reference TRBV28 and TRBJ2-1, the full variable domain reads DVKVTQSSRYLVKRTGEKVFLECVQDMDHENMFWYRQDPGLGLRLIYFSYDVKMKEKGDIPEGYSVSREKKERFSLILESASTNQTSMYLCASSPRASSYNEQFFGPGTRLTVL.

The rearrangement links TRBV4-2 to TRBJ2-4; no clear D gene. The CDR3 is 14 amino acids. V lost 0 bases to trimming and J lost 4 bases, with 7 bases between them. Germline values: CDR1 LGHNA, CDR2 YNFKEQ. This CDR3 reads CASSQEIVKNIQYF. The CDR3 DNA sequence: TGTGCCAGCAGCCAAGAAATAGTAAAAAACATTCAGTACTTC.

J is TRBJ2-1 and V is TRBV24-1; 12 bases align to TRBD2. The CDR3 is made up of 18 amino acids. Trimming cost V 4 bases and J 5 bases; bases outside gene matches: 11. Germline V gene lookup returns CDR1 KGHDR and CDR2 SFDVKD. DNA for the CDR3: TGTGCCACCAGTGAGACCGACCGACTAGCGGGAGTTCACAATGAGCAGTTCTTC. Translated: CATSETDRLAGVHNEQFF.

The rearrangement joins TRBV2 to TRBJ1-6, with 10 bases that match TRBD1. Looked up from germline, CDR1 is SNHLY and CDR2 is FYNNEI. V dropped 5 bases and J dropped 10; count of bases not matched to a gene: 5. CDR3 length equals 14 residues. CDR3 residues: CASSPDRGASPLHF. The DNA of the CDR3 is TGTGCCAGCAGTCCGGACAGGGGGGCGTCACCCCTCCACTTT.

The CDR3 sequence: CASSETGAWDTEAFF. In DNA form, the CDR3 reads TGTGCCAGCAGCGAGACAGGGGCATGGGACACTGAAGCTTTCTTT. V and J are TRBV9 and TRBJ1-1; 8 nucleotides agree with TRBD1. There are 15 residues in the CDR3. The J segment lost 3 bases and the V segment lost 3 bases, leaving 7 bases of the junction unmatched. CDR1 SGDLS and CDR2 YYNGEE come from the germline V gene.

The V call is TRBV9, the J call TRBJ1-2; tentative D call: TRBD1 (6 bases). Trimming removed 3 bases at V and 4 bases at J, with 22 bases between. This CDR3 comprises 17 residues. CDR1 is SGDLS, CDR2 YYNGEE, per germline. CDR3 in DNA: TGTGCCAGCAGCGAACGGACAGCGTATGATGGGGGCTATGGCTACACCTTC. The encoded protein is CASSERTAYDGGYGYTF. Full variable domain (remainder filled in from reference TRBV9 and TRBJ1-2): DSGVTQTPKHLITATGQRVTLRCSPRSGDLSVYWYQQSLDQGLQFLIQYYNGEERAKGNILERFSAQQFPDLHSELNLSSLELGDSALYFCASSERTAYDGGYGYTFGSGTRLTVV.

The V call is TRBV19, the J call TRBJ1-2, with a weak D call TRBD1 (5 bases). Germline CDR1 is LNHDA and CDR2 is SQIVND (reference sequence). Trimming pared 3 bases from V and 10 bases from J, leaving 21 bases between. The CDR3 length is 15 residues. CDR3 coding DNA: TGTGCCAGTAGTATCCTGGACACGTCAAGACTGGACTACACCTTC. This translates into CASSILDTSRLDYTF.

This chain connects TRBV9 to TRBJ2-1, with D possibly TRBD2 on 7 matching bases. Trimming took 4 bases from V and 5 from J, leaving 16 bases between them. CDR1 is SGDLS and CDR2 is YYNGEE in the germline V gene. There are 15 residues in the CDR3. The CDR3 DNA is TGTGCCAGCAGCCAGAGGGGGGAGGGACACAATGAGCAGTTCTTC. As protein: CASSQRGEGHNEQFF.

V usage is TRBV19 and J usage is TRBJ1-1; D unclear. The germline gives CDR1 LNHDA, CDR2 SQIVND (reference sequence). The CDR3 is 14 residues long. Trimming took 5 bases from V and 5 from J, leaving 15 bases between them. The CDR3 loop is CASSWRAFNTEAFF. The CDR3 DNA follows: TGTGCCAGTAGTTGGCGGGCTTTCAATACTGAAGCTTTCTTT.

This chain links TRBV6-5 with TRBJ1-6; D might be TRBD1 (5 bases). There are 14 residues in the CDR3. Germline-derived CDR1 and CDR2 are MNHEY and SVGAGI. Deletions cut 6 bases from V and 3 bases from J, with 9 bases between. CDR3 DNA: TGTGCCAGCAGGCGGGGGTACTATAATTCACCCCTCCACTTT. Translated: CASRRGYYNSPLHF.

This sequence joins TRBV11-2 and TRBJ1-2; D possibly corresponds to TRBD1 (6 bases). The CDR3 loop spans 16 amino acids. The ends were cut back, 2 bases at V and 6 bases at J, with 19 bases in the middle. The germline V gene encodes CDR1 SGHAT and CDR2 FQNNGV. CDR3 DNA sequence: TGTGCCAGCAGCTTAATTCGAGTGTCAGGGGACGATGGCTACACCTTC. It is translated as CASSLIRVSGDDGYTF.

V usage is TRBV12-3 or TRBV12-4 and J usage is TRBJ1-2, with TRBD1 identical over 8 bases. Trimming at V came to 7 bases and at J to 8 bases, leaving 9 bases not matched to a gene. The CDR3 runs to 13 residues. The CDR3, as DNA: TGTGCCAGCAAGGGACAGGCTTTGGGCGGCTACACCTTC. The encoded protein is CASKGQALGGYTF.

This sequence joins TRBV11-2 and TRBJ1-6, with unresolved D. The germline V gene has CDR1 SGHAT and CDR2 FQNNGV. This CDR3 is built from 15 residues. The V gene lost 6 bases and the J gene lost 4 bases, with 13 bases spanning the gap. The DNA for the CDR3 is TGTGCCAGCAGTCCGGGGTTAGGATATAATTCACCCCTCCACTTT. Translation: CASSPGLGYNSPLHF.

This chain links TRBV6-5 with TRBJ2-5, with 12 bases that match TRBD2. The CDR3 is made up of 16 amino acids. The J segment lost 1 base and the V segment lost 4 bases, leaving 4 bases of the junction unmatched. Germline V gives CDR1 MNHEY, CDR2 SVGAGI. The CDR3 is CASSFGTSGLQETQYF. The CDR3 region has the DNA TGTGCCAGCAGTTTCGGGACTAGCGGGCTCCAAGAGACCCAGTACTTC.